This T cell receptor beta chain was retrieved from a study of response to subunit inactivated influenza vaccine. The study, taken as a whole, reports: That few new T cells are recruited by each seasonal influenza vaccination was the authors' suggestion.

This clonotype was counted many times. The antigen remains unidentified. TCRdb re-derived calls from the RT-PCR reads in MiXCR, one entry per CDR3 protein. Here the sample spans fewer than 800,000 distinct CDR3 sequences, about 15% being singletons. Germline-derived CDR1 and CDR2 are SQVTM and ANQGSEA. The length of the CDR3 is 15 residues. Trimming at V came to 7 bases and at J to 3 bases, leaving 9 bases not matched to a gene. The TCR originated in a man in his fifties or sixties who received an inactivated influenza vaccine. The rearrangement uses TRBV29-1 and TRBJ2-2; 9 bases line up with TRBD2. This material consisted of PBMCs from blood, taken about 13 days after vaccination. The CDR3 loop is CSARGLAGHTGELFF. The CDR3 DNA follows: TGCAGCGCTAGAGGGCTAGCGGGACACACCGGGGAGCTGTTTTTT.